A single sample is the source of the 3 T cell receptor beta chains below, sequenced in a study of T cells in Graves' hyperthyroidism and ophthalmopathy. From RNA transcripts, TCR beta CDR3 regions were amplified. A set of HTBI primers served as the primers for a first-round RT-PCR of the TCR CDR3. TCRdb processed the multiplex PCR reads anew with MiXCR; each CDR3 protein has one entry. The data show over 150,000 distinct CDR3 sequences, about 18% seen once. Sample: blood. The receptor source for this set is a woman between 45 and 60 years old with Graves' hyperthyroidism.

The chain combines TRBV28 with TRBJ2-5; the D gene is possibly TRBD1 (5 bases). Between the trimmed V and J ends, which lost 6 bases and 2 bases, there was a span of 16 bases. Per the germline V gene, CDR1 is MDHEN and CDR2 is SYDVKM. This CDR3 has 15 amino acids. This chain's CDR3 is CASSLGVRRQETQYF. The CDR3 DNA is TGTGCCAGCAGCTTAGGGGTCCGTCGGCAAGAGACCCAGTACTTC.

This clonotype was observed at least ten times. The V call is TRBV12-3 or TRBV12-4, the J call TRBJ2-1; D unresolved. This CDR3 is 12 amino acids long. Deletions cut 3 bases from V and 9 bases from J, with 9 bases between. CDR3 loop: CASSFGPGEQFF. In DNA form, the CDR3 reads TGTGCCAGCAGTTTTGGGCCGGGTGAGCAGTTCTTC.

This clonotype was seen at least ten times. The chain uses TRBV9 and TRBJ1-4; D remains ambiguous. Looked up from germline, CDR1 is SGDLS and CDR2 is YYNGEE. CDR3 length: 15 residues. The V gene lost 3 bases and the J gene lost 4 bases, with 13 bases spanning the gap. In DNA form, the CDR3 reads TGTGCCAGCAGCGACACCTTGGACCTTAATGAAAAACTGTTTTTT. It encodes CASSDTLDLNEKLFF.